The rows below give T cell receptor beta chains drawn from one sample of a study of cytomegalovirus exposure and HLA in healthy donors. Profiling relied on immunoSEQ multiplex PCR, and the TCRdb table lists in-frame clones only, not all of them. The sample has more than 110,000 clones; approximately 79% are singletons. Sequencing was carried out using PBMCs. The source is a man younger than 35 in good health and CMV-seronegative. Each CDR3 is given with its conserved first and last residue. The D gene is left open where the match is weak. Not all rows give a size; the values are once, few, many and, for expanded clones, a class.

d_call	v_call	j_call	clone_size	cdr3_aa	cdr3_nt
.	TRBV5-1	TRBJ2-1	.	CASRDPQGGNEQFF	TGCGCCAGCCGGGACCCTCAGGGAGGCAATGAGCAGTTCTTC
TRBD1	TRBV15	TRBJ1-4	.	CATSSATTRGTGGLATNEKLFF	TGTGCCACCAGCAGCGCTACTACCCGGGGGACAGGGGGCCTCGCAACTAATGAAAAACTGTTTTTT
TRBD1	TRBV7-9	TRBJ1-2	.	CASSSTRDRVNYGYTF	TGTGCCAGCAGCTCTACCCGGGACAGGGTTAACTATGGCTACACCTTC
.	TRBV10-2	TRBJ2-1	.	CASSKRGLRRSHNEQFF	TGCGCCAGCAGTAAAAGAGGACTCCGCCGGTCCCACAATGAGCAGTTCTTC
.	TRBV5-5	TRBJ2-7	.	CASRVGAPYEQYF	TGTGCCAGCAGGGTGGGGGCCCCCTACGAGCAGTACTTC
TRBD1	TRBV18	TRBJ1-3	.	CASSPSGTGAGNTIYF	TGTGCCAGCTCACCTTCCGGGACAGGGGCTGGAAACACCATATATTTT
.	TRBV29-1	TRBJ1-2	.	CSAYQGGGYTF	TGCAGCGCTTATCAGGGAGGTGGCTACACCTTC
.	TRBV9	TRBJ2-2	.	CASSATGSTGELFF	TGTGCCAGCAGCGCCACAGGGAGTACCGGGGAGCTGTTTTTT
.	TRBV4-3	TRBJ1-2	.	CASSQDFGPNNYGYTF	TGCGCCAGCAGCCAAGATTTTGGCCCGAATAACTATGGCTACACCTTC
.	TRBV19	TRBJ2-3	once	CASSKTDGGPDTQYF	TGTGCCAGTAGTAAAACGGACGGAGGACCAGATACGCAGTATTTT
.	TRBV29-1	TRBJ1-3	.	CSVVNPGPFSGNTIYF	TGCAGCGTTGTCAATCCAGGGCCCTTCTCTGGAAACACCATATATTTT
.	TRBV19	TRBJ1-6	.	CASSRGGVHNNSPLHF	TGTGCCAGTAGTAGAGGGGGAGTTCATAATAATTCACCCCTCCACTTT
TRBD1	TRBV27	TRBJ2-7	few	CASSATGIIVDEQYF	TGTGCCAGCAGTGCGACAGGGATCATAGTCGACGAGCAGTACTTC
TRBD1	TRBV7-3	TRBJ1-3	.	CASSSTGGEGNAIYF	TGTGCCAGCAGCTCCACAGGGGGGGAAGGAAACGCCATATATTTT
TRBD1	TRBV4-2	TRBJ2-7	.	CASSQPQTGFPYEQYF	TGTGCCAGCAGCCAGCCGCAGACAGGGTTTCCCTACGAGCAGTACTTC
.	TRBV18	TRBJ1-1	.	CASSPGALGTEAFF	TGTGCCAGCTCACCTGGGGCTCTGGGCACTGAAGCTTTCTTT